The 7 T cell receptor beta chains presented below share a single source sample, sequenced in a study of T cells after yellow fever vaccination. MiXCR was run by TCRdb on the 5' RACE reads, yielding one entry per CDR3 protein. The data contain about 630,000 distinct CDR3 sequences, 9% to 15% of them singletons. The input for sequencing was PBMCs, taken on the day of the yellow fever booster vaccination. The receptors were gathered from a man aged 25 to 45 who received the YFV17D yellow fever vaccine.

The chain couples TRBV11-2 to TRBJ2-1; 9 bases map to TRBD1. This CDR3 has 16 amino acids. V lost 6 bases, J lost 9 bases, and 15 bases stayed unmatched. The germline V gene has CDR1 SGHAT and CDR2 FQNNGV. The CDR3 DNA reads as TGTGCCAGCAGTACAAGTCGGGACAGGGCTTTCGGTGAGCAGTTCTTC. The encoded protein is CASSTSRDRAFGEQFF.

The chain has TRBV7-9 and TRBJ2-1, with TRBD2 matching 13 bases. Germline V gene lookup returns CDR1 SEHNR and CDR2 FQNEAQ (reference sequence). The CDR3 runs 16 residues. The ends lost 3 bases at V and 8 bases at J; junction bases unmatched: 7. Here the CDR3 reads CASSFPGLAGTYEQFF. The CDR3 DNA reads as TGTGCCAGCAGCTTTCCGGGACTAGCGGGAACGTATGAGCAGTTCTTC.

This clonotype was seen a handful of times. This sequence joins TRBV15 and TRBJ1-1, with D hard to call. The CDR3 runs to 12 residues. Germline assignment: CDR1 LNHNV and CDR2 YYDKDF (reference sequence). V was pared by 0 bases and J by 11 bases, with 10 bases between. Here the CDR3 reads CATSRDWSVAFF. The DNA for the CDR3 is TGTGCCACCAGCAGAGATTGGAGTGTGGCTTTCTTT.

This clonotype was counted at least ten times. V and J are TRBV28 and TRBJ2-7; 14 bases align to TRBD2. This CDR3 contains 15 residues. Trimming took 4 bases from V and 6 from J; bases not matched to a gene: 5. In germline, CDR1 is MDHEN, CDR2 SYDVKM. As DNA, the CDR3 is TGTGCCAGCAGTTCCGGGACTAGCGGGAGAGGCGAGCAGTACTTC. Protein product: CASSSGTSGRGEQYF.

This clonotype was detected only a few times. J is TRBJ2-1 and V is TRBV20-1, with TRBD2 identical over 13 bases. Losses at the gene ends were 2 bases for V and 0 bases for J; bases not matched to a gene: 7. Germline values: CDR1 DFQATT, CDR2 SNEGSKA (reference sequence). The CDR3 loop spans 18 amino acids. CDR3 region: CSARQLAGGRGSYNEQFF. The CDR3 DNA sequence: TGCAGTGCTAGACAACTAGCGGGAGGGCGGGGCTCCTACAATGAGCAGTTCTTC.

The chain joins TRBV29-1 to TRBJ2-5; 9 bases are a match to TRBD1. The CDR3 has 14 residues. V gave up 6 bases and J gave up 7 bases; unmatched junction bases: 12. Looked up from germline, CDR1 is SQVTM and CDR2 is ANQGSEA. CDR3 coding DNA: TGCAGCGTAAGCCCAGACAGGGGGGCTGGGACCCAGTACTTC. This gives the protein CSVSPDRGAGTQYF.

The V call is TRBV4-3, the J call TRBJ2-3; D ambiguous. This CDR3 spans 15 amino acids. Trimming removed 3 bases at V and 0 bases at J, with 10 bases between. Germline V gives CDR1 LGHNA, CDR2 YSLEER. DNA for the CDR3: TGCGCCAGCAGCCAGCAAGGCGGCAGCACAGATACGCAGTATTTT. As protein: CASSQQGGSTDTQYF.